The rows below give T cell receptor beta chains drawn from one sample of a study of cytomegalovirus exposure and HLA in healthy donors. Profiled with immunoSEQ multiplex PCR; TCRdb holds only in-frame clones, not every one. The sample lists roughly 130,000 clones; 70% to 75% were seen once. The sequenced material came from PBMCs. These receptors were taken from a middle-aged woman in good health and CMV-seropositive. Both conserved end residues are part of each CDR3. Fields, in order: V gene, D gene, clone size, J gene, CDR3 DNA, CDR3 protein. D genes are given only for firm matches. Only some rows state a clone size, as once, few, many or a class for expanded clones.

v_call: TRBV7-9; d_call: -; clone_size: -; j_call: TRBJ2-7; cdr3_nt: TGTGCCAGCAGCGCGGGGCCCGCAGTCTCCTACGAGCAGTACTTC; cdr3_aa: CASSAGPAVSYEQYF
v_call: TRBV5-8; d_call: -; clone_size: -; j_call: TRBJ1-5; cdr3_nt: TGTGCCAGCAGCTTGGCCCCCGCAGGGGTCTCCAGCAATCAGCCCCAGCATTTT; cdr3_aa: CASSLAPAGVSSNQPQHF
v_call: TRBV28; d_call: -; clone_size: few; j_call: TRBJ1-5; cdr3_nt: TGTGCCAGCACCACCCGATTGCGGGGACTTCAGCCCCAGCATTTT; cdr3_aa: CASTTRLRGLQPQHF
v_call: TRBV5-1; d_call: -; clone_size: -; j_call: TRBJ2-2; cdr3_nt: TGCGCCAGCAGCTATACTTCGGGACTCTCATATCGCGCGAACACCGGGGAGCTGTTTTTT; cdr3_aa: CASSYTSGLSYRANTGELFF
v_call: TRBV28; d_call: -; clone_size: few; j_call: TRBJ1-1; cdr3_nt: TGTGCCAGCAGTTTATTCGCGGGCTCGGGAGAAGCTTTCTTT; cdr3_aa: CASSLFAGSGEAFF
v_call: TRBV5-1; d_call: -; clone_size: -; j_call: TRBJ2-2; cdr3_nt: TGCGCCAGCAGCGCCCCGGGAACGTACACCGGGGAGCTGTTTTTT; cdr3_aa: CASSAPGTYTGELFF
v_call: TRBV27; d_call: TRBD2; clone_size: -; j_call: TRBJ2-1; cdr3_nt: TGTGCCAGCAGTTTCGGTCGCGGGGGGTCATACAATGAGCAGTTCTTC; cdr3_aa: CASSFGRGGSYNEQFF
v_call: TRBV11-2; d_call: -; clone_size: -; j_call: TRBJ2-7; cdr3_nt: TGTGCCAGCAGCTTCTCCGCTAGCAAGTACTTC; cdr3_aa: CASSFSASKYF
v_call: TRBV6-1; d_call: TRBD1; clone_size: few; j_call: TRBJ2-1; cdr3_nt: TGTGCCAGCAGTGCCTCTACAGGGGGCCGTCAGCAGTTCTTC; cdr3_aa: CASSASTGGRQQFF
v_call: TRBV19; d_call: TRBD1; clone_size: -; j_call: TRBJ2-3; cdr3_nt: TGTGCCAGTAGTATGGACAGGGCCAGCACAGATACGCAGTATTTT; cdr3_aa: CASSMDRASTDTQYF
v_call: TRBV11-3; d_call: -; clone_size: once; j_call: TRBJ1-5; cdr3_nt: TGTGCCAGCAGCTTAGCGACAGCTAGCAATCAGCCCCAGCATTTT; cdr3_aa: CASSLATASNQPQHF
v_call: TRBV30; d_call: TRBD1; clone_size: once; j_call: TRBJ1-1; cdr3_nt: TGTGCCTGGAGGCGGGACAGGGGGAACACTGAAGCTTTCTTT; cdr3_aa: CAWRRDRGNTEAFF
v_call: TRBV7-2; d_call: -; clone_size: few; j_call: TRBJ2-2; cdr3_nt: TGTGCCAGCAGCTCCAGAAACACCGGGGAGCTGTTTTTT; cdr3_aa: CASSSRNTGELFF
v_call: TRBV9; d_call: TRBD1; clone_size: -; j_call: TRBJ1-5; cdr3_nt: TGTGCCAGCAGCGTAGGGGACAGGGGAATGGGCGGTCAGCCCCAGCATTTT; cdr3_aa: CASSVGDRGMGGQPQHF
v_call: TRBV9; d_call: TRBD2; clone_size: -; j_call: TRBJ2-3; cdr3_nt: TGTGCCAGCAGCGTAGTAGGAACCGGGACTAGCGGCGCCAGCACAGATACGCAGTATTTT; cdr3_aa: CASSVVGTGTSGASTDTQYF
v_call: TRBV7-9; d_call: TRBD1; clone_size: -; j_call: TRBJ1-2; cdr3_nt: TGTGCCAGCAGCCCTAATCCCGGACAGGGGTATTTCTATGGCTACACCTTC; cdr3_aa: CASSPNPGQGYFYGYTF
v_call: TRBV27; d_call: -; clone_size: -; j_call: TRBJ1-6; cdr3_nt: TGTGCCAGCAGTTTAAGGCAGGGGAATAATTCACCCCTCCACTTT; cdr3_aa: CASSLRQGNNSPLHF
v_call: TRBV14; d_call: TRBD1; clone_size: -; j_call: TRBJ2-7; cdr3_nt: TGTGCCAGCAGCCAAGAAGGGGGCCTTGGCGAGCAGTACTTC; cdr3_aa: CASSQEGGLGEQYF
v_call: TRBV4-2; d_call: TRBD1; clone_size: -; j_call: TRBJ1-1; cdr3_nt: TGTGCCAGCAGCCAAGCCGGACAGGGGGACACTGAAGCTTTCTTT; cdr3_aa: CASSQAGQGDTEAFF
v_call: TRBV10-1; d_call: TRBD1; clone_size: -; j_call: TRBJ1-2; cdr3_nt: TGCGCCAGCAGGCCAGTCAGGGGGAAGTATGGCTACACCTTC; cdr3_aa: CASRPVRGKYGYTF
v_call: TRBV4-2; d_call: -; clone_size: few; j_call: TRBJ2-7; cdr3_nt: TGTGCCAGCAGCCAAGACAGGGGACCGCCGTACTTC; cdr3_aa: CASSQDRGPPYF
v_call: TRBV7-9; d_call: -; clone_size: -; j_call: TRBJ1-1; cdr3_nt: TGTGCCAGCAGCTTTAGGGAGGGGACAAAAGCTTTCTTT; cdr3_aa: CASSFREGTKAFF
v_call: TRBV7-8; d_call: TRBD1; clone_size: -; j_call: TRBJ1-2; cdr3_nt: TGTGCCAGCAGCTTAGGGGCAGGGGGCGGCTACACCTTC; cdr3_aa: CASSLGAGGGYTF
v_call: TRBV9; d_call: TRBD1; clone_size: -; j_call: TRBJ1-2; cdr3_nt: TGTGCCAGCAGCGCGGACAGGGTAAACGGCTACACCTTC; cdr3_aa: CASSADRVNGYTF
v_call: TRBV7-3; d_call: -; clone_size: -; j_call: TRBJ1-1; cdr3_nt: TGTGCCAGCAACAAGAGGGGAGGGAACACTGAAGCTTTCTTT; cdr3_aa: CASNKRGGNTEAFF
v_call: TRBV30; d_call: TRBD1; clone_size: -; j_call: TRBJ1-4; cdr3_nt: TGTGCCTGGAGTGAGGGGACAGGGGGCGAAAAACTGTTTTTT; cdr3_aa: CAWSEGTGGEKLFF
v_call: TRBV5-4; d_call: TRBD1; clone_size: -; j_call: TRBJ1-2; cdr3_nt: TGTGCCAGCAGCTGGGGGGGACAGGGGGATGGCTACACCTTC; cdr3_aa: CASSWGGQGDGYTF
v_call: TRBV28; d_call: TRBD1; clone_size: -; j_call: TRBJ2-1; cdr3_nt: TGTGCCAGCAGTCCAGCCGGGACAGCAAACTACAATGAGCAGTTCTTC; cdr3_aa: CASSPAGTANYNEQFF